The clone carrying this T cell receptor beta chain was seen ten or more times. Its antigen is still unknown. This sample was taken from a study of identical twins. Study-level results: Abundant beta clonotypes from cord blood had fewer insertions, unlike memory repertoires, which showed none. Models underpredicted monozygotic twin sharing of out-of-frame TCR alpha. A partial confounding effect on zero-insertion analyses could come from invariant MAIT and iNKT cells. It was cross-sectional statistical analysis, not following the same donors, that the conclusions relied on.

Trimming took 5 bases from V and 1 from J, leaving 7 bases between them. The germline gives CDR1 SGHKS, CDR2 YYEKEE (reference sequence). This CDR3 has 12 amino acids. TCRdb processed the 5' RACE reads anew with MiXCR; each CDR3 protein has one entry. The table lists 300,000 to 400,000 distinct CDR3 sequences, approximately 9.1% of them singletons. Sequencing was done on a sample of naive T cells sorted from blood. The chain joins TRBV5-5 to TRBJ2-7; TRBD2 might be the D (5 bases). The sequence was obtained from a woman aged 45-65 years in good health. CDR3 sequence: CASSWESYEQYF. Written as DNA, the CDR3 is TGTGCCAGCAGTTGGGAGTCCTACGAGCAGTACTTC.